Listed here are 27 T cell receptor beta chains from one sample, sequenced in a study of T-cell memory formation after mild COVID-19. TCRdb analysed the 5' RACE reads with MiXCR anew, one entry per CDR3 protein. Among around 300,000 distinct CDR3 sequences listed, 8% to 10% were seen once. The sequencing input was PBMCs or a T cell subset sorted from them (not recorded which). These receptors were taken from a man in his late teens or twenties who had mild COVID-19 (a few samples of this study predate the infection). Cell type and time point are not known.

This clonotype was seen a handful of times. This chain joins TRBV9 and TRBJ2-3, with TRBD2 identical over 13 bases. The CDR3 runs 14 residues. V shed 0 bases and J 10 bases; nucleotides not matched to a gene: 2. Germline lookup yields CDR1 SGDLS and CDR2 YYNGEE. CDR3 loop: CASSVGTSGGAQYF. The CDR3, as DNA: TGTGCCAGCAGCGTAGGGACTAGCGGGGGCGCGCAGTATTTT.

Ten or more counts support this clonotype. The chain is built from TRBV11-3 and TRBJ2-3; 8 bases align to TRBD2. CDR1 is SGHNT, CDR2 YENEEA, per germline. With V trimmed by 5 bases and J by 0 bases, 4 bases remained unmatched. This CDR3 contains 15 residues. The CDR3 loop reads CASSPGGASTDTQYF. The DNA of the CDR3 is TGTGCCAGCAGCCCCGGGGGGGCTAGCACAGATACGCAGTATTTT.

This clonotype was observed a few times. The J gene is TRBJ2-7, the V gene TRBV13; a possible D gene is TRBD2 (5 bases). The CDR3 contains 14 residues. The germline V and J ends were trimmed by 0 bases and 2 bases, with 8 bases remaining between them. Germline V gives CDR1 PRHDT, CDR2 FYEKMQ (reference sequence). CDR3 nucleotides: TGTGCCAGCAGCTTAGGGGGAGTGGCCTACGAGCAGTACTTC. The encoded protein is CASSLGGVAYEQYF.

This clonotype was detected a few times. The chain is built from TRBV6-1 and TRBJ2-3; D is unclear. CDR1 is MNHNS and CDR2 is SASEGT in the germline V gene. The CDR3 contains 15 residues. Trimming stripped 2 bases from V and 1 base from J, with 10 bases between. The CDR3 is CASSERGIRTDTQYF. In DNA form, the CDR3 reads TGTGCCAGCAGTGAAAGAGGCATCCGCACAGATACGCAGTATTTT.

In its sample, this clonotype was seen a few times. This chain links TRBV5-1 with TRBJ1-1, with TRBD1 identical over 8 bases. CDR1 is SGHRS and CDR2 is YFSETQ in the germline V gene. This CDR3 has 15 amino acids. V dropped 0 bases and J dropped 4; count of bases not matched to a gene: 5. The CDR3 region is CASSLETGDATEAFF. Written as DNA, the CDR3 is TGCGCCAGCAGCTTGGAGACAGGGGATGCCACTGAAGCTTTCTTT.

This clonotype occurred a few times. The CDR3 here is CASRRTDSSYNEQFF. The DNA of the CDR3 is TGCGCCAGCAGGAGGACAGACAGCTCCTACAATGAGCAGTTCTTC. This chain uses TRBV10-2 with TRBJ2-1, with D maybe TRBD1 (6 bases). CDR1 and CDR2 (germline): WSHSY, SAAADI. The V end was cut by 6 bases, the J end by 0 bases, with 12 bases between. CDR3 size: 15 residues.

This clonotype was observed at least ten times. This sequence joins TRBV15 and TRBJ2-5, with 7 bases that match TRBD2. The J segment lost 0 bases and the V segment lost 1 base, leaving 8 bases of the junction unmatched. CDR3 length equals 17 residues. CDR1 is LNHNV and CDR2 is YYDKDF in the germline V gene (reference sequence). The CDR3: CATSRGESGDYQETQYF. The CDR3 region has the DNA TGTGCCACCAGCAGAGGAGAAAGCGGGGACTACCAAGAGACCCAGTACTTC.

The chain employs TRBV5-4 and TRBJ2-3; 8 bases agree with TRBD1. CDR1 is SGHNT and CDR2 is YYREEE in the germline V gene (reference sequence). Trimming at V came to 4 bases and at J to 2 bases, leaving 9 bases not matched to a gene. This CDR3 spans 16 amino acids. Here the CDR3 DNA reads TGTGCCAGCAGCCGCCCCGGCAGGGGGCCCACAGATACGCAGTATTTT. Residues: CASSRPGRGPTDTQYF.

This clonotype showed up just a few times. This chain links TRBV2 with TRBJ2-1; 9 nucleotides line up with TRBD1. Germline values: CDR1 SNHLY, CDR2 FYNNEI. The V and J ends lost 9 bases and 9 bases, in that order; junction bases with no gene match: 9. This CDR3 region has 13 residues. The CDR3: CARGQGRATEQFF. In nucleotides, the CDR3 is TGTGCCAGGGGACAGGGACGGGCCACTGAGCAGTTCTTC. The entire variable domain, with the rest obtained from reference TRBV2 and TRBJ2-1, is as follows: EPEVTQTPSHQVTQMGQEVILRCVPISNHLYFYWYRQILGQKVEFLVSFYNNEISEKSEIFDDQFSVERPDGSNFTLKIRSTKLEDSAMYFCARGQGRATEQFFGPGTRLTVL.

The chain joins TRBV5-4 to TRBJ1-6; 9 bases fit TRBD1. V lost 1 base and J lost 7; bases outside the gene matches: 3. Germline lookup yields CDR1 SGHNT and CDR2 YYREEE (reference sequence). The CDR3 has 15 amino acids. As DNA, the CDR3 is TGTGCCAGCAGCTTGACAGGGGGCGAGAATTCACCCCTCCACTTT. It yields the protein CASSLTGGENSPLHF.

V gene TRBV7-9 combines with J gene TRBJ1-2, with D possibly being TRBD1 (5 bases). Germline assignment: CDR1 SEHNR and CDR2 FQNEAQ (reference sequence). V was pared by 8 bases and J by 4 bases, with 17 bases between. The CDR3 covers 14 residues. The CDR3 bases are TGTGCCAGCGAAACCAAAGGGGCCCTCTATGGCTACACCTTC. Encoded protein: CASETKGALYGYTF. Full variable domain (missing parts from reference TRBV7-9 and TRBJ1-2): DTGVSQNPRHKITKRGQNVTFRCDPISEHNRLYWYRQTLGQGPEFLTYFQNEAQLEKSRLLSDRFSAERPKGSFSTLEIQRTEQGDSAMYLCASETKGALYGYTFGSGTRLTVV.

The CDR3 spells CASSLNPSPYEQYV. CDR3 in DNA: TGTGCCAGCAGTTTAAATCCTTCCCCCTACGAGCAGTACGTC. The chain employs TRBV28 and TRBJ2-7, with no clear D. The CDR3 consists of 14 residues. CDR1 MDHEN and CDR2 SYDVKM come from the germline V gene. Trimming pared 2 bases from V and 2 bases from J, leaving 10 bases between.

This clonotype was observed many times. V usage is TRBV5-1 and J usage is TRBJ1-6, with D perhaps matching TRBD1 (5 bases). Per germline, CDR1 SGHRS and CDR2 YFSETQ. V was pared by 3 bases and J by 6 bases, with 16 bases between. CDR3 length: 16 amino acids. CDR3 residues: CASSSRQQDRNSPLHF. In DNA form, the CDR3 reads TGCGCCAGCAGCTCCAGACAACAGGATCGTAATTCACCCCTCCACTTT.

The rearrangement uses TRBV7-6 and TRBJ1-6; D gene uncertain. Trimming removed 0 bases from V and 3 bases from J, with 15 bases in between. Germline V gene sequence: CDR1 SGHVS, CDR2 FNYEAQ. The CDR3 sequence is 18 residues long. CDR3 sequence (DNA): TGTGCCAGCAGCTTAGCGTCGGCAGCGGACCTCTATAATTCACCCCTCCACTTT. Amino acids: CASSLASAADLYNSPLHF. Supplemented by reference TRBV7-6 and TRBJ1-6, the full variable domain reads GAGVSQSPRYKVTKRGQDVALRCDPISGHVSLYWYRQALGQGPEFLTYFNYEAQQDKSGLPNDRFSAERPEGSISTLTIQRTEQRDSAMYRCASSLASAADLYNSPLHFGNGTRLTVT.

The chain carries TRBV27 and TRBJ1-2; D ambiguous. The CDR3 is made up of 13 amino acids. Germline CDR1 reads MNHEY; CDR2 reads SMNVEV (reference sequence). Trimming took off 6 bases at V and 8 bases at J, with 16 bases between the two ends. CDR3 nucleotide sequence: TGTGCCAGCAGCCGCAATGCCGGACCCGGCTACACCTTC. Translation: CASSRNAGPGYTF.

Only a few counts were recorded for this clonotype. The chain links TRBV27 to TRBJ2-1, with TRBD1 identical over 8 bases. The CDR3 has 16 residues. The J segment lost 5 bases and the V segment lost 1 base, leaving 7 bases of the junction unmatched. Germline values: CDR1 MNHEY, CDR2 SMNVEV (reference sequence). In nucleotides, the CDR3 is TGTGCCAGCAGTTTATTTGCAGGGGGCGGAAACAATGAGCAGTTCTTC. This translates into CASSLFAGGGNNEQFF.

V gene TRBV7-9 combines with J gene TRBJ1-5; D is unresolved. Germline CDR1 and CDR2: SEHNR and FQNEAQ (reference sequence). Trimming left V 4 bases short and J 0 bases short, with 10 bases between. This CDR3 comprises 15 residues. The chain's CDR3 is CASSSADHSNQPQHF. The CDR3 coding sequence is TGTGCCAGCAGCTCTGCAGACCATAGCAATCAGCCCCAGCATTTT.

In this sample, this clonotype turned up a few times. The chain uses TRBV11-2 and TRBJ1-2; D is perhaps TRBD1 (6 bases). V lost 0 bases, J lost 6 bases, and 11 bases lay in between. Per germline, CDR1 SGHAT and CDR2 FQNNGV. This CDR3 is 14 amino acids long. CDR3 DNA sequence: TGTGCCAGCAGCTTAGATCGGGGGGACAATGGCTACACCTTC. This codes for CASSLDRGDNGYTF.

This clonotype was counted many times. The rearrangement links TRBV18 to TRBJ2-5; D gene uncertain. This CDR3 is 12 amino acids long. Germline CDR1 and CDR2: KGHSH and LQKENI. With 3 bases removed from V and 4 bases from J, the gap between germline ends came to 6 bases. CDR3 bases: TGTGCCAGCTCACCGTCGGGAGAGACCCAGTACTTC. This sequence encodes CASSPSGETQYF.

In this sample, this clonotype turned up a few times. The CDR3, as DNA: TGCGCCAGCAGCTTGTTAGGTTCAGCCAAAAACATTCAGTACTTC. Amino acid sequence: CASSLLGSAKNIQYF. This chain uses TRBV5-1 with TRBJ2-4; D remains ambiguous. CDR1 and CDR2 from the germline V gene are SGHRS and YFSETQ. There are 15 residues in the CDR3. Trimming left V 1 base short and J 0 bases short, with 8 bases between.

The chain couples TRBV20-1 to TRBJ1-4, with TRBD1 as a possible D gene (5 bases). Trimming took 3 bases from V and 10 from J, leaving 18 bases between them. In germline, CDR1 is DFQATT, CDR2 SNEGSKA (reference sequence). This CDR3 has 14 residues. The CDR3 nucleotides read TGCAGTGCTAGTCCGAGGCAGGGCCTGGGAAAACTGTTTTTT. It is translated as CSASPRQGLGKLFF.

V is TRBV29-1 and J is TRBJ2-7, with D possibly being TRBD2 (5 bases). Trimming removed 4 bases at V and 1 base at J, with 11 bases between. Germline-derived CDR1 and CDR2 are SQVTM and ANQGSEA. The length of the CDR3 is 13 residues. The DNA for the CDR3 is TGCAGCGTTGCCGGCGGGCTTTCCTACGAGCAGTACTTC. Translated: CSVAGGLSYEQYF.

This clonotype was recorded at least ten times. The CDR3 nucleotides read TGTGCCAGCAGTGAATTTGGGGTTGCTGAAGCTTTCTTT. Residues: CASSEFGVAEAFF. The V call is TRBV2, the J call TRBJ1-1; D gene ambiguous. Trimming took off 2 bases at V and 6 bases at J, with 10 bases between the two ends. Germline CDR1 SNHLY, CDR2 FYNNEI. The CDR3 has 13 residues.

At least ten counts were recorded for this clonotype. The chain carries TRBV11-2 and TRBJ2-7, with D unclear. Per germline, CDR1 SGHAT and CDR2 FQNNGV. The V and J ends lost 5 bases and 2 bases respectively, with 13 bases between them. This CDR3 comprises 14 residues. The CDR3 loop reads CASSQHLKAYEQYF. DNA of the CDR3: TGTGCCAGCAGCCAGCACCTGAAGGCCTACGAGCAGTACTTC. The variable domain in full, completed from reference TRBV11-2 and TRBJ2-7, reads EAGVAQSPRYKIIEKRQSVAFWCNPISGHATLYWYQQILGQGPKLLIQFQNNGVVDDSQLPKDRFSAERLKGVDSTLKIQPAKLEDSAVYLCASSQHLKAYEQYFGPGTRLTVT.

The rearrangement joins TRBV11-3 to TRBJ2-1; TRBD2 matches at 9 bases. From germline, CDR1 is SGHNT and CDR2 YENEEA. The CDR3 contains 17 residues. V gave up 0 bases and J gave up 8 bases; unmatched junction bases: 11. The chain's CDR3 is CASSLDGLTSGFHEQFF. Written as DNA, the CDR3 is TGTGCCAGCAGCTTAGATGGTCTCACTAGCGGGTTCCATGAGCAGTTCTTC.

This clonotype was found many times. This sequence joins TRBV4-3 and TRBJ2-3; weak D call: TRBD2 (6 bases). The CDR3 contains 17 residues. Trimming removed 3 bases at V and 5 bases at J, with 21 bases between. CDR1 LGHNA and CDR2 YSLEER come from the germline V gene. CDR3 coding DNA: TGCGCCAGCAGCCAGGGTAGGGACCGTCGGAGGGGAGATACGCAGTATTTT. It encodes CASSQGRDRRRGDTQYF.

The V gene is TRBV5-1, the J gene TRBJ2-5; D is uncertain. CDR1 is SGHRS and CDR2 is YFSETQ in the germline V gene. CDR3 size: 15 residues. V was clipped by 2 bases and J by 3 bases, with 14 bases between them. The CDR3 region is CASSLGFVVEETQYF. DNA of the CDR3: TGCGCCAGCAGCTTAGGATTCGTCGTTGAAGAGACCCAGTACTTC.